Presented here are 32 T cell receptor beta chains from one specimen sequenced in a study of T cell responses to AZD1222 COVID-19 vaccine. Profiling relied on immunoSEQ multiplex PCR, and the TCRdb table lists in-frame clones only, not all of them. The data hold 60,000 to 85,000 clones, with around three quarters observed a single time. The sample here was peripheral blood, taken 28 days after the second dose of the MenACWY control vaccine. These receptor sequences come from an adult who received the MenACWY meningococcal vaccine as a control.

V is TRBV14 and J is TRBJ2-1; D uncertain. The V end was cut by 3 bases, the J end by 5 bases, with 14 bases between. This CDR3 comprises 15 residues. Germline CDR1 reads SGHDN; CDR2 reads FVKESK. The CDR3 DNA follows: TGTGCCAGCAGCCAGAATAGAGGTCAGAACAATGAGCAGTTCTTC. It yields the protein CASSQNRGQNNEQFF.

The V gene is TRBV6-1, the J gene TRBJ2-5; D is possibly TRBD1 (6 bases). V dropped 1 base and J dropped 2 bases, with 11 bases sitting between them. Germline V gene data show CDR1 as MNHNS and CDR2 as SASEGT. The CDR3 covers 15 residues. The CDR3 loop is CASSEGRGQQETQYF. The CDR3 nucleotides read TGTGCCAGCAGTGAAGGTCGAGGACAGCAAGAGACCCAGTACTTC.

The rearrangement joins TRBV4-1 to TRBJ2-3; D gene unclear. The germline CDR1 and CDR2 sequences are MGHRA and YSYEKL. The CDR3 is made up of 16 amino acids. V shed 3 bases and J shed 0 bases, with 13 bases lying between them. The CDR3: CASSQPWFSSTDTQYF. The CDR3 bases are TGCGCCAGCAGCCAGCCCTGGTTCTCAAGCACAGATACGCAGTATTTT.

V gene TRBV2 combines with J gene TRBJ2-7; TRBD1 matches at 9 bases. With 6 bases clipped from V and 0 bases from J, the junction kept 6 bases outside the gene matches. Germline V lookup: CDR1 SNHLY, CDR2 FYNNEI. The CDR3 consists of 15 residues. CDR3 coding DNA: TGTGCCAGCAGCCCCGACAGGGGGAGCTCCTACGAGCAGTACTTC. It is translated as CASSPDRGSSYEQYF.

This clone appeared once. V is TRBV3-1 (or the pseudogene TRBV3-2) and J is TRBJ1-1; D is unclear. Trimming shortened V by 0 bases and J by 4 bases, and 6 bases separated the two germline ends. The CDR3 is 13 amino acids. Germline V gene data show CDR1 as LGHDT and CDR2 as YNNKEL (reference sequence). Here the CDR3 DNA reads TGTGCCAGCAGCCAAGATAGGCGCACTGAAGCTTTCTTT. It yields the protein CASSQDRRTEAFF.

This clone was seen only a few times. The rearrangement links TRBV5-1 to TRBJ1-4, with D possibly being TRBD1 (5 bases). There are 13 residues in the CDR3. The V end lost 7 bases, the J end lost 5 bases, and 12 bases lay between the germline ends. Germline V CDR1 and CDR2: SGHRS, YFSETQ. The CDR3 loop is CASARDGNEKLFF. CDR3 DNA: TGCGCCAGCGCGCGGGACGGGAATGAAAAACTGTTTTTT.

CDR3 amino acids: CASSEGDYGYTF. The CDR3 nucleotides are TGTGCCAGCAGTGAAGGGGACTATGGCTACACCTTC. The V call is TRBV25-1, the J call TRBJ1-2; unclear D gene. Germline V gene data show CDR1 as MGHDK and CDR2 as SYGVNS. This CDR3 comprises 12 residues. With 2 bases removed from V and 3 bases from J, the gap between germline ends came to 4 bases.

V is TRBV6-5 and J is TRBJ2-5, with a possible D match to TRBD2 (6 bases). The CDR3 has 16 amino acids. V lost 2 bases and J 1 base, leaving 14 bases between the germline ends. Germline-derived CDR1 and CDR2 are MNHEY and SVGAGI. CDR3 nucleotides: TGTGCCAGCAGTTACCATCGCGGGGAGAGCCAAGAGACCCAGTACTTC. Its protein is CASSYHRGESQETQYF.

Only a few counts were recorded for this clone. The V gene is TRBV5-6, the J gene TRBJ2-2, with 7 nucleotides matching TRBD2. Trimming at V came to 3 bases and at J to 2 bases, leaving 7 bases not matched to a gene. The germline CDR1 and CDR2 sequences are SGHDT and YYEEEE. The CDR3 is 16 residues long. Here the CDR3 DNA reads TGTGCCAGCAGCTCCCGGGGGGTAATTAACACCGGGGAGCTGTTTTTT. Its protein is CASSSRGVINTGELFF.

This clone was seen a few times. The rearrangement uses TRBV6-2 or TRBV6-3 and TRBJ1-2, with 8 bases fitting TRBD1. CDR3 size: 18 residues. The ends lost 5 bases at V and 3 bases at J; junction bases unmatched: 17. The germline CDR1 and CDR2 sequences are MNHEY and SVGEGT. In DNA, the CDR3 is TGTGCCAGCAGTCGTGGACAGGGAAAGAGGTCAATATACTATGGCTACACCTTC. This codes for CASSRGQGKRSIYYGYTF.

V gene TRBV4-1 combines with J gene TRBJ1-5; no clear D. The germline V gene has CDR1 MGHRA and CDR2 YSYEKL. CDR3 length equals 13 residues. With 0 bases removed from V and 4 bases from J, the gap between germline ends came to 4 bases. Written as DNA, the CDR3 is TGCGCCAGCAGCCAAGATATAAATCAGCCCCAGCATTTT. This encodes CASSQDINQPQHF.

The chain recombines TRBV10-1 with TRBJ2-7; 9 positions match TRBD1. The germline CDR1 and CDR2 sequences are WNHNN and SYGVQD (reference sequence). This CDR3 is built from 17 residues. J lost 7 bases, V lost 4 bases, and 17 bases had no gene match. This CDR3 reads CASSGWDREAPPKEQYF. The DNA of the CDR3 is TGCGCCAGCAGTGGTTGGGACAGGGAAGCCCCACCTAAAGAGCAGTACTTC.

This chain uses TRBV27 with TRBJ1-1; D unclear. The CDR3 has 13 residues. With 2 bases removed from V and 4 bases from J, the gap between germline ends came to 8 bases. CDR1 is MNHEY and CDR2 is SMNVEV in the germline V gene (reference sequence). The CDR3 loop reads CASSLTKLTEAFF. The CDR3 DNA follows: TGTGCCAGCAGTTTAACCAAACTCACTGAAGCTTTCTTT.

The V gene is TRBV7-2, the J gene TRBJ2-2; weak D call: TRBD1 (6 bases). Germline CDR1 and CDR2: SGHTA and FQGNSA. This CDR3 region has 16 residues. V lost 5 bases, J lost 7 bases, and 20 bases lay in between. The DNA for the CDR3 is TGTGCCAGCAGCAACCCGACGCCACAGGGCGTCGGGGAGCTGTTTTTT. Amino acids: CASSNPTPQGVGELFF.

This sequence joins TRBV9 and TRBJ2-7, with a possible D match to TRBD2 (6 bases). V lost 3 bases and J 2 bases, leaving 12 bases between the germline ends. Germline assignment: CDR1 SGDLS and CDR2 YYNGEE. The CDR3 length is 14 residues. The CDR3 DNA sequence: TGTGCCAGCAGCGCGGGACTGGACACCTACGAGCAGTACTTC. Translation: CASSAGLDTYEQYF.

V is TRBV4-1 and J is TRBJ2-3, with D perhaps matching TRBD2 (5 bases). The CDR3 is 15 residues long. The V end was cut by 1 base, the J end by 0 bases, with 8 bases between. Germline V gene lookup returns CDR1 MGHRA and CDR2 YSYEKL. As DNA, the CDR3 is TGCGCCAGCAGCCAAGTAGGCGGGAGCACAGATACGCAGTATTTT. Translating it yields CASSQVGGSTDTQYF.

This clone showed up just once. The J gene is TRBJ1-5, the V gene TRBV28; D is perhaps TRBD1 (5 bases). The length of the CDR3 is 16 residues. V lost 4 bases and J 1 base, leaving 14 bases between the germline ends. CDR1 and CDR2 from the germline V gene are MDHEN and SYDVKM. The DNA for the CDR3 is TGTGCCAGCAGTTGGGGGGGTATTTCGAGCAATCAGCCCCAGCATTTT. Protein product: CASSWGGISSNQPQHF.

The V gene is TRBV3-1 (or the pseudogene TRBV3-2), the J gene TRBJ1-1; no firm D call. Trimming removed 0 bases at V and 1 base at J, with 6 bases between. This CDR3 comprises 14 residues. CDR1 and CDR2 (germline): LGHDT, YNNKEL (reference sequence). The CDR3 spells CASSQESTNTEAFF. The CDR3 DNA sequence: TGTGCCAGCAGCCAAGAATCAACGAACACTGAAGCTTTCTTT.

The chain is built from TRBV6-5 and TRBJ2-1; D may correspond to TRBD1 or TRBD2 (5 bases each). V lost 6 bases and J 4 bases, leaving 10 bases between the germline ends. Per germline, CDR1 MNHEY and CDR2 SVGAGI. CDR3 length equals 13 residues. The CDR3 region is CASSPGRYNEQFF. The CDR3 nucleotides read TGTGCCAGCAGCCCGGGACGGTACAATGAGCAGTTCTTC.

CDR3 loop: CASSSLGSTDTQYF. The DNA of the CDR3 is TGTGCCAGCAGCTCCCTAGGGAGCACAGATACGCAGTATTTT. The J gene is TRBJ2-3, the V gene TRBV7-9; D is ambiguous. The germline gives CDR1 SEHNR, CDR2 FQNEAQ (reference sequence). The CDR3 contains 14 residues. The germline V and J ends were trimmed by 4 bases and 0 bases, with 8 bases remaining between them.

J is TRBJ2-7 and V is TRBV2; 7 nucleotides align to TRBD2. The CDR3 extends over 15 amino acids. Germline CDR1 SNHLY, CDR2 FYNNEI. V was pared by 0 bases and J by 7 bases, with 9 bases of the junction left unmatched. The CDR3 loop reads CASSEAGPGGREQYF. CDR3 nucleotides: TGTGCCAGCAGTGAAGCGGGGCCGGGGGGACGGGAGCAGTACTTC.

The rearrangement links TRBV7-3 to TRBJ2-2; D not certain. Germline values: CDR1 SGHTA, CDR2 FQGTGA. Between the trimmed V and J ends, which lost 4 bases and 0 bases, there was a span of 3 bases. This CDR3 is built from 13 residues. CDR3: CASSSSNTGELFF. In DNA, the CDR3 is TGTGCCAGCAGCTCCTCGAACACCGGGGAGCTGTTTTTT. Complete variable domain (other parts from reference TRBV7-3 and TRBJ2-2): GAGVSQTPSNKVTEKGKYVELRCDPISGHTALYWYRQSLGQGPEFLIYFQGTGAADDSGLPNDRFFAVRPEGSVSTLKIQRTERGDSAVYLCASSSSNTGELFFGEGSRLTVL.

The chain has TRBV7-8 and TRBJ1-6; D perhaps matches TRBD1 (6 bases). CDR1 is SGHVS and CDR2 is FQNEAQ in the germline V gene. The V end lost 6 bases, the J end lost 5 bases, and 11 bases lay between the germline ends. CDR3 size: 14 residues. CDR3: CASRQGGDNSPLHF. The CDR3 bases are TGTGCCAGCAGACAAGGGGGGGATAATTCACCCCTCCACTTT. The complete variable domain, with remaining parts taken from reference TRBV7-8 and TRBJ1-6, reads GAGVSQSPRYKVAKRGQDVALRCDPISGHVSLFWYQQALGQGPEFLTYFQNEAQLDKSGLPSDRFFAERPEGSVSTLKIQRTQQEDSAVYLCASRQGGDNSPLHFGNGTRLTVT.

J is TRBJ2-7 and V is TRBV28, with D possibly being TRBD1 (5 bases). V was trimmed by 6 bases and J by 3 bases, leaving 15 bases between them. Germline V gene sequence: CDR1 MDHEN, CDR2 SYDVKM. This CDR3 spans 14 amino acids. CDR3 sequence (DNA): TGTGCCAGCAGCCTCCAGTTAAGGGGCTACGAGCAGTACTTC. Its translation: CASSLQLRGYEQYF. The entire variable domain, with the rest obtained from reference TRBV28 and TRBJ2-7, is as follows: DVKVTQSSRYLVKRTGEKVFLECVQDMDHENMFWYRQDPGLGLRLIYFSYDVKMKEKGDIPEGYSVSREKKERFSLILESASTNQTSMYLCASSLQLRGYEQYFGPGTRLTVT.

This CDR3 reads CATSIGNSPLHF. Written as DNA, the CDR3 is TGTGCCACCAGCATCGGAAATTCACCCCTCCACTTT. The chain combines TRBV15 with TRBJ1-6; D call uncertain. The CDR3 contains 12 residues. Germline-derived CDR1 and CDR2 are LNHNV and YYDKDF (reference sequence). V dropped 4 bases and J dropped 7 bases, with 5 bases sitting between them.

This clone has only a few counts. The gene calls are TRBV19 and TRBJ2-5; D is perhaps TRBD1 (6 bases). CDR1 is LNHDA, CDR2 SQIVND, per germline (reference sequence). Trimming removed 6 bases from V and 3 bases from J, with 11 bases in between. This CDR3 is 13 amino acids long. The CDR3 reads CASRGRGKETQYF. As DNA, the CDR3 is TGTGCCAGTAGGGGAAGGGGGAAAGAGACCCAGTACTTC.

The table lists this clone with a few counts. This rearrangement joins TRBV11-2 to TRBJ1-2; the match to TRBD1 covers 7 bases. CDR1 is SGHAT and CDR2 is FQNNGV in the germline V gene. This CDR3 region has 13 residues. The J segment lost 6 bases and the V segment lost 1 base, leaving 2 bases of the junction unmatched. CDR3 region: CASSLAGGNGYTF. The CDR3 bases are TGTGCCAGCAGCTTAGCAGGGGGGAATGGCTACACCTTC.

This chain uses TRBV5-1 with TRBJ2-2, with 10 bases aligning to TRBD1. J was trimmed by 8 bases and V by 0 bases; bases with no gene match: 7. The CDR3 covers 16 residues. Germline V gene data show CDR1 as SGHRS and CDR2 as YFSETQ. CDR3 in amino acids: CASSLVDRGQSGELFF. CDR3 in DNA: TGCGCCAGCAGCTTGGTTGACAGGGGGCAAAGTGGGGAGCTGTTTTTT.

The CDR3 is CASKSSPGNEQYF. The CDR3 bases are TGTGCCAGCAAAAGCAGCCCCGGTAACGAGCAGTACTTC. The chain has TRBV6-5 and TRBJ2-7; unclear D gene. Trimming removed 7 bases at V and 5 bases at J, with 15 bases between. CDR3 size: 13 residues. Per germline, CDR1 MNHEY and CDR2 SVGAGI.

The chain joins TRBV6-5 to TRBJ2-2, with 7 bases that match TRBD2. Germline loops: CDR1 MNHEY, CDR2 SVGAGI. The CDR3 has 13 amino acids. Trimming took 9 bases from V and 8 from J; bases not matched to a gene: 9. Here the CDR3 reads CASLSRGGGELFF. CDR3 nucleotides: TGTGCCAGTCTGAGTAGGGGAGGGGGGGAGCTGTTTTTT.

The chain joins TRBV19 to TRBJ2-7; 11 bases agree with TRBD2. V was pared by 6 bases and J by 4 bases, with 5 bases of the junction left unmatched. Germline V CDR1 and CDR2: LNHDA, SQIVND (reference sequence). CDR3 length: 14 residues. The CDR3 here is CASSPLAGAYEQYF. CDR3 bases: TGTGCCAGTAGCCCACTAGCGGGGGCTTACGAGCAGTACTTC.

The J gene is TRBJ2-3, the V gene TRBV2; 8 bases align to TRBD1. V lost 6 bases to trimming and J lost 6 bases; unmatched junction nucleotides: 14. Germline V lookup: CDR1 SNHLY, CDR2 FYNNEI. The CDR3 sequence is 16 residues long. CDR3 in amino acids: CASRLSAGGAGDTQYF. The CDR3 bases are TGTGCCAGCAGGCTGTCGGCAGGGGGCGCGGGGGATACGCAGTATTTT.